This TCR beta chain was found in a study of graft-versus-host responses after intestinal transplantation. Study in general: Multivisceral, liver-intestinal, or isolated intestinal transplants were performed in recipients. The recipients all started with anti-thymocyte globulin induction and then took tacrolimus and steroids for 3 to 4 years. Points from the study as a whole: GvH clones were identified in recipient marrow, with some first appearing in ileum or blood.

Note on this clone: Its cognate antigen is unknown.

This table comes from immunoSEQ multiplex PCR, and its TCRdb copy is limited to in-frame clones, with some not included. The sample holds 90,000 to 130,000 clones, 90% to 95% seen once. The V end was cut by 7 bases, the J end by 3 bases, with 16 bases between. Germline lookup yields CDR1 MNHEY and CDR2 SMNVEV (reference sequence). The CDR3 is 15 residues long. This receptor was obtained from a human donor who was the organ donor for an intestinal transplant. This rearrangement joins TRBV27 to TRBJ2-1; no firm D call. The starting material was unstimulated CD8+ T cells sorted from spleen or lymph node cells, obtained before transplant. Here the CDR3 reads CASKYGSFLYNEQFF. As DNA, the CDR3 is TGTGCCAGCAAGTACGGGTCCTTCCTCTACAATGAGCAGTTCTTC.